The 4 T cell receptor beta chains below all came from one sample that was sequenced in a study of response to subunit inactivated influenza vaccine. A single record per CDR3 protein comes from TCRdb applying MiXCR to the RT-PCR reads. The sample holds 860,000 or so distinct CDR3 sequences, about 20% seen once. Sequencing used PBMCs from blood, obtained less than 6 days after vaccination. The source is a man between 50 and 59 years old who received an inactivated influenza vaccine.

V and J are TRBV10-2 and TRBJ2-3; no clear D gene. The CDR3 runs to 13 residues. CDR1 WSHSY and CDR2 SAAADI come from the germline V gene. Trimming removed 2 bases at V and 2 bases at J, with 5 bases between. The CDR3 here is CASSEPLTDTQYF. As DNA, the CDR3 is TGCGCCAGCAGTGAGCCCCTCACAGATACGCAGTATTTT.

This clonotype came up a few times. This chain joins TRBV11-2 and TRBJ1-2; D call uncertain. Germline values: CDR1 SGHAT, CDR2 FQNNGV. CDR3 length equals 12 residues. The V end lost 2 bases, the J end lost 8 bases, and 9 bases lay between the germline ends. The CDR3 bases are TGTGCCAGCAGCTTATCAGGTTCGGGCTACACCTTC. Translation gives CASSLSGSGYTF.

This clonotype was seen a handful of times. The CDR3 DNA reads TGCGCCAGCAGCTCGGTCGCCTCCTACGAGCAGTACTTC. Translated: CASSSVASYEQYF. This chain links TRBV5-1 with TRBJ2-7; no definite D call. The CDR3 loop spans 13 amino acids. Trimming left V 3 bases short and J 0 bases short, with 7 bases between. Germline lookup yields CDR1 SGHRS and CDR2 YFSETQ.

This clonotype was seen a few times. This rearrangement joins TRBV20-1 to TRBJ2-1; D gene unclear. V shed 0 bases and J shed 7 bases, with 13 bases lying between them. CDR1 DFQATT and CDR2 SNEGSKA come from the germline V gene (reference sequence). CDR3 length: 14 residues. CDR3 sequence (DNA): TGCAGTGCTAGAGATCTAGTAGCTGGGAATGAGCAGTTCTTC. Protein: CSARDLVAGNEQFF.